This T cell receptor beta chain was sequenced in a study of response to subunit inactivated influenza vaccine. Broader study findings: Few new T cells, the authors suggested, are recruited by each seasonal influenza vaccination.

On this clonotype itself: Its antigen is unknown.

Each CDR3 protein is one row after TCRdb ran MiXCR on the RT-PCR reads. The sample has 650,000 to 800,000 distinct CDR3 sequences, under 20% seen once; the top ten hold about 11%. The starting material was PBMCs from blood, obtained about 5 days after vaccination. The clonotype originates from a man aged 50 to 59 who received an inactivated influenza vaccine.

CDR3 residues: CSVGGGDNQPQHF. The CDR3 coding sequence is TGCAGCGTTGGTGGAGGGGATAATCAGCCCCAGCATTTT. The gene calls are TRBV29-1 and TRBJ1-5, with D perhaps matching TRBD1 (5 bases). The V end lost 4 bases, the J end lost 4 bases, and 11 bases lay between the germline ends. Germline CDR1 and CDR2: SQVTM and ANQGSEA. CDR3 length equals 13 residues.